This entry lists 30 T cell receptor beta chains sequenced from one sample in a study of cytomegalovirus exposure and HLA in healthy donors. It was with 60 Vbeta and 13 Jbeta primers that the PCR ran. Measured with immunoSEQ multiplex PCR; TCRdb has only the in-frame clones, and not every one. This repertoire shows approximately 150,000 clones, roughly 81% found once; its top ten account for 1.5% to 2%. Sequenced sample: PBMCs. These receptors were obtained from a female donor in good health and CMV-seronegative.

This chain links TRBV15 with TRBJ2-2; the D gene is possibly TRBD1 (6 bases). From germline, CDR1 is LNHNV and CDR2 YYDKDF (reference sequence). With 0 bases removed from V and 5 bases from J, the gap between germline ends came to 7 bases. The CDR3 totals 14 residues. The CDR3 region has the DNA TGTGCCACCAGCAGAGATGGACAGACCGGGGAGCTGTTTTTT. Translating gives CATSRDGQTGELFF.

The chain employs TRBV28 and TRBJ2-7, with 10 bases lining up with TRBD2. Germline V gene data show CDR1 as MDHEN and CDR2 as SYDVKM. V was pared by 2 bases and J by 0 bases, with 1 base of the junction left unmatched. The CDR3 consists of 15 residues. CDR3 coding DNA: TGTGCCAGCAGTTTAGTAGCGGGGGGCTCCTACGAGCAGTACTTC. Translating it yields CASSLVAGGSYEQYF.

The chain carries TRBV27 and TRBJ1-1; no clear D. The CDR3 runs to 11 residues. V shed 7 bases and J shed 5 bases, with 8 bases lying between them. The germline V gene encodes CDR1 MNHEY and CDR2 SMNVEV (reference sequence). This CDR3 is CASNDGTEAFF. CDR3 DNA: TGTGCCAGCAACGACGGGACTGAAGCTTTCTTT.

In DNA, the CDR3 is TGTGCCAGCAGCGCGGGACTAGCGGGAGGGAGGGGATACAATGAGCAGTTCTTC. It translates to CASSAGLAGGRGYNEQFF. The gene calls are TRBV9 and TRBJ2-1, with TRBD2 matching over 16 bases. Germline V gene sequence: CDR1 SGDLS, CDR2 YYNGEE. V lost 3 bases to trimming and J lost 4 bases; unmatched junction nucleotides: 7. There are 18 residues in the CDR3.

This chain joins TRBV28 and TRBJ2-5; perhaps TRBD2 as D (5 bases). The CDR3 extends over 14 amino acids. The germline CDR1 and CDR2 sequences are MDHEN and SYDVKM. V gave up 2 bases and J gave up 3 bases, with 10 bases separating them. The CDR3 DNA follows: TGTGCCAGCAGTTTACTCGGACTGGAAGAGACCCAGTACTTC. Protein product: CASSLLGLEETQYF.

This clone appeared a single time. The V and J genes are TRBV5-8 and TRBJ1-5; D gene ambiguous. The ends were cut back, 0 bases at V and 2 bases at J, with 12 bases in the middle. The CDR3 length is 16 residues. Per the germline V gene, CDR1 is SGHTS and CDR2 is YDEGEE. CDR3 in DNA: TGTGCCAGCAGCTTGGTCGCTGGCGGCGGCAATCAGCCCCAGCATTTT. Protein product: CASSLVAGGGNQPQHF.

This clone was seen a handful of times. This sequence joins TRBV20-1 and TRBJ1-1; possible D gene TRBD1, 5 bases. The CDR3 runs 11 residues. Deletions cut 8 bases from V and 0 bases from J, with 7 bases between. In germline, CDR1 is DFQATT, CDR2 SNEGSKA (reference sequence). The CDR3 sequence is CSPRVNTEAFF. The CDR3 DNA reads as TGCAGTCCCAGGGTGAACACTGAAGCTTTCTTT.

The CDR3 reads CASSMTLNTEAFF. The DNA for the CDR3 is TGTGCCAGTAGTATGACACTTAACACTGAAGCTTTCTTT. The chain recombines TRBV19 with TRBJ1-1; D gene ambiguous. The V gene lost 3 bases and the J gene lost 2 bases, with 7 bases spanning the gap. This CDR3 has 13 residues. CDR1 and CDR2 (germline): LNHDA, SQIVND (reference sequence). Using reference TRBV19 and TRBJ1-1 for the parts outside the CDR3, the full variable domain is DGGITQSPKYLFRKEGQNVTLSCEQNLNHDAMYWYRQDPGQGLRLIYYSQIVNDFQKGDIAEGYSVSREKKESFPLTVTSAQKNPTAFYLCASSMTLNTEAFFGQGTRLTVV.

The chain joins TRBV29-1 to TRBJ1-2, with no clear D. This CDR3 spans 13 amino acids. Looked up from germline, CDR1 is SQVTM and CDR2 is ANQGSEA. The germline V and J ends were trimmed by 1 base and 4 bases, with 10 bases remaining between them. The CDR3 loop reads CSVEVAGSYGYTF. The CDR3 coding sequence is TGCAGCGTTGAAGTCGCCGGGAGCTATGGCTACACCTTC.

There are a few counts of this clone. The V call is TRBV19, the J call TRBJ1-1, with TRBD1 as a possible D gene (5 bases). In germline, CDR1 is LNHDA, CDR2 SQIVND (reference sequence). The V gene lost 5 bases and the J gene lost 1 base, with 11 bases spanning the gap. This CDR3 is built from 14 residues. The CDR3 protein is CASSPSGQNTEAFF. The CDR3 bases are TGTGCCAGTAGTCCCTCCGGACAGAACACTGAAGCTTTCTTT.

The genes are TRBV27 and TRBJ1-6; 9 positions agree with TRBD1. The length of the CDR3 is 19 residues. The J segment lost 0 bases and the V segment lost 0 bases, leaving 6 bases of the junction unmatched. Germline V gene sequence: CDR1 MNHEY, CDR2 SMNVEV (reference sequence). CDR3 coding DNA: TGTGCCAGCAGTTTATCCGGGGACAGGGCCAGCTCCTATAATTCACCCCTCCACTTT. It translates to CASSLSGDRASSYNSPLHF.

V is TRBV19 and J is TRBJ2-2, with 7 bases identical to TRBD2. After removal of 6 bases from V and 3 bases from J, the junction contained 10 bases not matched to a gene. CDR3 length: 16 residues. Per germline, CDR1 LNHDA and CDR2 SQIVND (reference sequence). The CDR3 coding sequence is TGTGCCAGTAGGGGAGGGGAGCGGGGATACACCGGGGAGCTGTTTTTT. Translated, it gives CASRGGERGYTGELFF. Combining the CDR3 with reference TRBV19 and TRBJ2-2 gives the whole variable domain DGGITQSPKYLFRKEGQNVTLSCEQNLNHDAMYWYRQDPGQGLRLIYYSQIVNDFQKGDIAEGYSVSREKKESFPLTVTSAQKNPTAFYLCASRGGERGYTGELFFGEGSRLTVL.

V and J are TRBV30 and TRBJ1-5; D is undetermined. Germline CDR1 reads GTSNPN; CDR2 reads SVGIG (reference sequence). The CDR3 extends over 15 amino acids. Trimming shortened V by 2 bases and J by 2 bases, and 13 bases separated the two germline ends. CDR3 DNA: TGTGCCTGGAGTCCCGCGGGAAAGGGCAATCAGCCCCAGCATTTT. It is translated as CAWSPAGKGNQPQHF.

The chain carries TRBV7-3 and TRBJ2-5, with 7 bases aligning to TRBD2. Germline CDR1 is SGHTA and CDR2 is FQGTGA. This CDR3 is built from 15 residues. With 2 bases clipped from V and 5 bases from J, the junction kept 8 bases outside the gene matches. CDR3 loop: CASSLQFGGRETQYF. DNA of the CDR3: TGTGCCAGCAGCTTACAGTTCGGGGGGAGGGAGACCCAGTACTTC.

The chain links TRBV7-6 to TRBJ1-1, with D unresolved. V shed 5 bases and J shed 6 bases, with 13 bases lying between them. The CDR3 extends over 13 amino acids. In germline, CDR1 is SGHVS, CDR2 FNYEAQ. The CDR3 DNA reads as TGTGCCAGCAGCCCTCAGGTCCCCTCTGAAGCTTTCTTT. It is translated as CASSPQVPSEAFF.

The rearrangement uses TRBV6-6 and TRBJ2-3, with D perhaps TRBD2 (5 bases). The ends were cut back, 7 bases at V and 2 bases at J, with 10 bases in the middle. Germline V gene sequence: CDR1 MNHNY, CDR2 SVGAGI (reference sequence). CDR3 size: 13 residues. The CDR3 nucleotides are TGTGCCAGCAATCTGGACTTCACAGATACGCAGTATTTT. It specifies CASNLDFTDTQYF.

CDR3 nucleotide sequence: TGTGCCAGCAGCTTGAGGGGACCCCCGGGACAGGGCTCATCACCCCTCCACTTT. It codes for CASSLRGPPGQGSSPLHF. The chain joins TRBV5-6 to TRBJ1-6, with 9 bases matching TRBD1. This CDR3 is built from 18 residues. Germline V gene data show CDR1 as SGHDT and CDR2 as YYEEEE. V lost 1 base and J lost 10; bases outside the gene matches: 15.

In nucleotides, the CDR3 is TGTGCCAGCAGTGGACAGGGGGCTTGGAATGAGCAGTTCTTC. This translates into CASSGQGAWNEQFF. The chain recombines TRBV14 with TRBJ2-1, with TRBD1 identical over 11 bases. Trimming cost V 6 bases and J 7 bases; bases outside gene matches: 5. The germline CDR1 and CDR2 sequences are SGHDN and FVKESK. The CDR3 is made up of 14 amino acids. The whole variable domain, remainder taken from reference TRBV14 and TRBJ2-1, is EAGVTQFPSHSVIEKGQTVTLRCDPISGHDNLYWYRRVMGKEIKFLLHFVKESKQDESGMPNNRFLAERTGGTYSTLKVQPAELEDSGVYFCASSGQGAWNEQFFGPGTRLTVL.

This clone was seen just once. The chain links TRBV27 to TRBJ2-7, with 8 bases that match TRBD1. Germline lookup yields CDR1 MNHEY and CDR2 SMNVEV (reference sequence). The V gene end was trimmed by 9 bases and the J gene end by 0 bases; junction bases not matched to a gene: 10. This CDR3 has 15 amino acids. The CDR3 bases are TGTGCCAGTCAAACCCGGGACAGGAGCTCCTACGAGCAGTACTTC. Translated: CASQTRDRSSYEQYF.

V usage is TRBV30 and J usage is TRBJ1-1, with a possible D match to TRBD1 (5 bases). The ends were cut back, 3 bases at V and 6 bases at J, with 8 bases in the middle. Germline lookup yields CDR1 GTSNPN and CDR2 SVGIG (reference sequence). The CDR3 is 11 amino acids. CDR3 sequence: CAWRTGAEAFF. DNA of the CDR3: TGTGCCTGGAGGACGGGGGCTGAAGCTTTCTTT.

The chain combines TRBV6-5 with TRBJ2-5; possibly TRBD2 for D (6 bases). Germline V gives CDR1 MNHEY, CDR2 SVGAGI. The CDR3 has 13 amino acids. V was clipped by 5 bases and J by 3 bases, with 10 bases between them. The CDR3 coding sequence is TGTGCCAGCAGTACCCGACTAGAAGAGACCCAGTACTTC. Its translation: CASSTRLEETQYF.

The chain recombines TRBV19 with TRBJ2-1, with D perhaps TRBD1 (6 bases). Germline V CDR1 and CDR2: LNHDA, SQIVND (reference sequence). V lost 6 bases and J 0 bases, leaving 15 bases between the germline ends. The length of the CDR3 is 16 residues. CDR3: CASSHSTGSSYNEQFF. As DNA, the CDR3 is TGTGCCAGTAGCCACTCCACAGGGAGCTCCTACAATGAGCAGTTCTTC. Based on the CDR3 plus reference TRBV19 and TRBJ2-1, the full variable domain is DGGITQSPKYLFRKEGQNVTLSCEQNLNHDAMYWYRQDPGQGLRLIYYSQIVNDFQKGDIAEGYSVSREKKESFPLTVTSAQKNPTAFYLCASSHSTGSSYNEQFFGPGTRLTVL.

The V call is TRBV4-1, the J call TRBJ2-7; D is possibly TRBD1 (5 bases). This CDR3 is built from 15 residues. V gave up 1 base and J gave up 4 bases, with 14 bases separating them. Germline V lookup: CDR1 MGHRA, CDR2 YSYEKL. CDR3 region: CASSQALQGNYEQYF. The CDR3 coding sequence is TGCGCCAGCAGCCAAGCATTGCAGGGAAATTACGAGCAGTACTTC.

This clone was recorded once. The chain recombines TRBV9 with TRBJ2-1; 8 nucleotides align to TRBD1. V lost 0 bases and J lost 0; bases outside the gene matches: 17. Germline CDR1 reads SGDLS; CDR2 reads YYNGEE. The CDR3 runs 21 residues. The CDR3 reads CASSVEKSISGGPSSYNEQFF. As DNA, the CDR3 is TGTGCCAGCAGCGTAGAAAAGTCGATCTCAGGGGGCCCTAGCTCCTACAATGAGCAGTTCTTC.

The sample holds a few counts of this clone. The chain employs TRBV10-2 and TRBJ2-2; D is possibly TRBD2 (6 bases). V was shortened by 2 bases and J by 5 bases, with 12 bases between the two germline ends. CDR1 and CDR2 (germline): WSHSY, SAAADI. The CDR3 is made up of 15 amino acids. CDR3 nucleotide sequence: TGCGCCAGCAGTGAGCCTGGAGCGGGTACCGGGGAGCTGTTTTTT. It translates to CASSEPGAGTGELFF.

This chain connects TRBV9 to TRBJ2-3; 8 nucleotides match TRBD1. Germline lookup yields CDR1 SGDLS and CDR2 YYNGEE. The V segment lost 4 bases and the J segment 1 base; nucleotides outside the gene matches: 11. CDR3 length: 17 residues. CDR3 coding DNA: TGTGCCAGCAGCTTGGCCTCCGGGACAGGCGGCACAGATACGCAGTATTTT. Translating gives CASSLASGTGGTDTQYF.

In DNA form, the CDR3 reads TGCGCCAGCAGCCTCCTCTCGGGGGAGTATGGCTACACCTTC. Protein: CASSLLSGEYGYTF. The chain has TRBV5-1 and TRBJ1-2; a possible D gene is TRBD1 (5 bases). V was cut by 4 bases and J by 5 bases, with 15 bases left in between. CDR1 is SGHRS, CDR2 YFSETQ, per germline. The CDR3 runs to 14 residues.

The V call is TRBV30, the J call TRBJ1-6, with D possibly matching TRBD1 (6 bases). The CDR3 is 13 amino acids. Germline assignment: CDR1 GTSNPN and CDR2 SVGIG (reference sequence). Trimming removed 3 bases at V and 8 bases at J, with 11 bases between. The CDR3, as DNA: TGTGCCTGGAGCCGACAGGCGGATTCACCCCTCCACTTT. It encodes CAWSRQADSPLHF. Complete variable domain (other parts from reference TRBV30 and TRBJ1-6): SQTIHQWPATLVQPVGSPLSLECTVEGTSNPNLYWYRQAAGRGLQLLFYSVGIGQISSEVPQNLSASRPQDRQFILSSKKLLLSDSGFYLCAWSRQADSPLHFGNGTRLTVT.

V and J are TRBV15 and TRBJ1-1; TRBD1 matches 7 bases. Looked up from germline, CDR1 is LNHNV and CDR2 is YYDKDF (reference sequence). V lost 5 bases and J lost 2; bases outside the gene matches: 2. The CDR3 is made up of 13 amino acids. CDR3 region: CATSGTENTEAFF. DNA of the CDR3: TGTGCCACCAGCGGGACAGAAAACACTGAAGCTTTCTTT.

V and J are TRBV5-1 and TRBJ2-1, with a possible D match to TRBD2 (5 bases). Germline assignment: CDR1 SGHRS and CDR2 YFSETQ. The CDR3 is 17 residues long. V was trimmed by 3 bases and J by 0 bases, leaving 16 bases between them. The CDR3 region has the DNA TGCGCCAGCAGCTCCCCACAGCGGCACCGCTCCTACAATGAGCAGTTCTTC. Residues: CASSSPQRHRSYNEQFF.